Listed below are T cell receptor beta chains from one sample, sequenced in a study of blood T cell repertoires in COVID-19. Only in-frame clones appear in the TCRdb table, and some are missing; sequencing was by immunoSEQ multiplex PCR. The data show 170,000 or so clones, with roughly 90% seen just once and about 0.54% held by the top ten. The material sequenced was peripheral blood. The receptors derive from a man in his fifties or sixties with acute or convalescent COVID-19. The CDR3 runs from the conserved cysteine through the conserved F or W. Fields, in order: CDR3 protein, CDR3 length, J gene, V gene.

CDR3: CASSPSRNEQFF
length: 12
J: TRBJ2-1
V: TRBV7-2

CDR3: CASSQRTGESPLHF
length: 14
J: TRBJ1-6
V: TRBV3-1/TRBV3-2

CDR3: CASTPQARTFSEQFF
length: 15
J: TRBJ2-1
V: TRBV5-4

CDR3: CASSRGQVLNYNSPLHF
length: 17
J: TRBJ1-6
V: TRBV5-6

CDR3: CASSLQEGEKLFF
length: 13
J: TRBJ1-4
V: TRBV7-3

CDR3: CSVVPTMGQGEGTNYGYTF
length: 19
J: TRBJ1-2
V: TRBV29-1

CDR3: CASSLGIGNTIYF
length: 13
J: TRBJ1-3
V: TRBV6-6

CDR3: CASSTGTLNEQYF
length: 13
J: TRBJ2-7
V: TRBV5-1

CDR3: CATSRDVQDSQGYTF
length: 15
J: TRBJ1-2
V: TRBV15

CDR3: CASSLVVTGGNEQFF
length: 15
J: TRBJ2-1
V: TRBV7-6

CDR3: CASSPGQLSEAFF
length: 13
J: TRBJ1-1
V: TRBV18

CDR3: CANLHTGEAFF
length: 11
J: TRBJ1-1
V: TRBV9

CDR3: CASSRQVSYEQYF
length: 13
J: TRBJ2-7
V: TRBV7-8

CDR3: CASAPRENYGYTF
length: 13
J: TRBJ1-2
V: TRBV28

CDR3: CATRETGDTGELFF
length: 14
J: TRBJ2-2
V: TRBV24-1

CDR3: CASREQGAVGAFF
length: 13
J: TRBJ1-1
V: TRBV19

CDR3: CASSPGVGSRNEQFF
length: 15
J: TRBJ2-1
V: TRBV27

CDR3: CASQGTGVDKNIQYF
length: 15
J: TRBJ2-4
V: TRBV6-5

CDR3: CASSPQLAGRGNEQFF
length: 16
J: TRBJ2-1
V: TRBV5-4

CDR3: CASMAGTANTGELFF
length: 15
J: TRBJ2-2
V: TRBV10-2